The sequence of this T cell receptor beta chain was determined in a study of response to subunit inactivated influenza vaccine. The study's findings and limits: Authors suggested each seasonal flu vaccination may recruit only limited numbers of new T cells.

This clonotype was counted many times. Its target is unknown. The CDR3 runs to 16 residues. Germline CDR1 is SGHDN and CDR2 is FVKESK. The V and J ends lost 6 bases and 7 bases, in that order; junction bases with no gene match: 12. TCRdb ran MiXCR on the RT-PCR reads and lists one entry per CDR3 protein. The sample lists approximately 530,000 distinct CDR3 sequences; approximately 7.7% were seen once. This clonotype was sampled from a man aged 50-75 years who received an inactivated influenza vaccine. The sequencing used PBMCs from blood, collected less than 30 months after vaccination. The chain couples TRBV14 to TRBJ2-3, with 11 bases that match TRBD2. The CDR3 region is CASSPEPGLAEHTQYF. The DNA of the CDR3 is TGTGCCAGCAGTCCAGAGCCGGGACTAGCGGAACATACGCAGTATTTT.